The rows below give T cell receptor beta chains drawn from one sample of a study of beta chain features in type 1 diabetes. Using immunoSEQ multiplex PCR, the repertoire was profiled, and TCRdb retains in-frame clones only, with some absent. The sample carries roughly 340,000 clones, 13% recorded once. Sequencing used naive CD4+ T cells from blood. These receptors all come from a woman between 18 and 30 years old with type 1 diabetes. Each CDR3 is given with its conserved first and last residue. The D gene is left open where the match is weak. Not every row has a clone size; where given, it reads once, few, many or a size class.

clone size	V gene	CDR3 length	D gene	J gene	CDR3 DNA	CDR3 protein
.	TRBV28	15	TRBD1	TRBJ1-1	TGTGCCAGCAGTCAGACAGGGGGCAGGAACACTGAAGCTTTCTTT	CASSQTGGRNTEAFF
.	TRBV30	13	.	TRBJ1-5	TGTGCCTGGAGTCTCCGGACAAATCAGCCCCAGCATTTT	CAWSLRTNQPQHF
.	TRBV25-1	11	TRBD1	TRBJ2-7	TGTGCCAGCAGTGGACAGGGGGAGCAGTACTTC	CASSGQGEQYF
.	TRBV2	14	TRBD1	TRBJ2-1	TGTGCCAGCAGCCGGGACAGGGCCTACAATGAGCAGTTCTTC	CASSRDRAYNEQFF
.	TRBV7-9	13	.	TRBJ1-1	TGTGCCAGCAGCTTAGAAGCGAACACTGAAGCTTTCTTT	CASSLEANTEAFF
few	TRBV28	15	TRBD2	TRBJ2-7	TGTGCCAGCAGTTTACCGGGGGGATCCCCCTACGAGCAGTACTTC	CASSLPGGSPYEQYF
few	TRBV19	19	TRBD2	TRBJ2-5	TGTGCCAGTAGTACGCGGGGGGGGCACAGCCCTCTTACGGGGGAGACCCAGTACTTC	CASSTRGGHSPLTGETQYF
.	TRBV5-4	15	TRBD2	TRBJ2-5	TGTGCCAGCAGCTTGGGGCTAGCGGGGCGGGAGACCCAGTACTTC	CASSLGLAGRETQYF
.	TRBV7-2	11	.	TRBJ1-2	TGTGCCACAGGGATCAACTATGGCTACACCTTC	CATGINYGYTF
few	TRBV7-9	16	.	TRBJ1-4	TGTGCCAGCAGCGCCCAAGCGCCGGGTTCGGGAGAAAAACTGTTTTTT	CASSAQAPGSGEKLFF
.	TRBV5-4	13	TRBD1	TRBJ2-5	TGTGCCAGCAGCCCAGGGGGCTACGAGACCCAGTACTTC	CASSPGGYETQYF
.	TRBV5-4	14	.	TRBJ2-1	TGTGCCAGCAGCCCTCCCGGGGGAGGCTTTGAGCAGTTCTTC	CASSPPGGGFEQFF
.	TRBV18	14	TRBD1	TRBJ1-1	TGTGCCAGCTCACCGACAGGGCTGAACACTGAAGCTTTCTTT	CASSPTGLNTEAFF
few	TRBV28	15	.	TRBJ1-1	TGTGCCAGCATACACCCAAGCGGGACTAACACTGAAGCTTTCTTT	CASIHPSGTNTEAFF
few	TRBV5-1	15	TRBD1	TRBJ2-3	TGCGCCAGCAGCTCAACAGGGGCTAGCACAGATACGCAGTATTTT	CASSSTGASTDTQYF
.	TRBV6-1	18	TRBD2	TRBJ2-3	TGTGCCAGCAGTGAAGGGACTAGCGGAATTCCTCGCACAGATACGCAGTATTTT	CASSEGTSGIPRTDTQYF
few	TRBV30	13	.	TRBJ1-1	TGTGCCTGGAGTGTACTTTACGGCACTGAAGCTTTCTTT	CAWSVLYGTEAFF
.	TRBV7-9	15	.	TRBJ1-2	TGTGCCAGCAGCTTGGCGTCACAGCTACTCTATGGCTACACCTTC	CASSLASQLLYGYTF
few	TRBV7-9	15	TRBD2	TRBJ2-7	TGTGCCAGCAGCTTAGGGTTAGCGGGAGCTGTAGAGCAGTACTTC	CASSLGLAGAVEQYF
few	TRBV4-2	13	TRBD2	TRBJ2-1	TGTGCCAGCAGTGGCGGGAGGGACAATGAGCAGTTCTTC	CASSGGRDNEQFF
few	TRBV9	15	.	TRBJ1-5	TGTGCCAGCAGCACATCCGGGACACCTTATCAGCCCCAGCATTTT	CASSTSGTPYQPQHF
.	TRBV7-2	15	.	TRBJ2-1	TGTGCCAGCAGCTTAGTCCTGACAGGTTTAGATGAGCAGTTCTTC	CASSLVLTGLDEQFF
few	TRBV30	17	TRBD1	TRBJ1-5	TGTGCCTGGAGTTCGGCCCGATCGGACAGGGGCAATCAGCCCCAGCATTTT	CAWSSARSDRGNQPQHF
few	TRBV6-5	15	.	TRBJ2-1	TGTGCCAGCAGTTACCCGGGGAGCATGCAAAATGAGCAGTTCTTC	CASSYPGSMQNEQFF
.	TRBV7-9	18	.	TRBJ2-1	TGTGCCAGCAGCTTTGCCAGGGGATTAGCTACTACGCGGAATGAGCAGTTCTTC	CASSFARGLATTRNEQFF
few	TRBV7-9	15	.	TRBJ2-3	TGTGCCAGCAGCCCGACAGCCATTAGCACAGATACGCAGTATTTT	CASSPTAISTDTQYF
.	TRBV18	16	TRBD2	TRBJ2-1	TGTGCCAGCTCACCATGGGCTAGCGGGCACTACAATGAGCAGTTCTTC	CASSPWASGHYNEQFF
few	TRBV7-2	16	TRBD2	TRBJ2-3	TGTGCCAGCAGCTTAGGGCCTAGCGGGAGGTTGGATACGCAGTATTTT	CASSLGPSGRLDTQYF
few	TRBV18	15	TRBD2	TRBJ2-7	TGTGCCAGCTCACCAAGGGTGCGGGAGTCGTCCGAGCAGTACTTC	CASSPRVRESSEQYF
.	TRBV9	14	.	TRBJ2-5	TGTGCCAGCAGCTTTCGGGGGAAGGGGGAGACCCAGTACTTC	CASSFRGKGETQYF
.	TRBV9	17	.	TRBJ1-1	TGTGCCAGCAGCGTAGGGGACACCCCCAGGGATAACACTGAAGCTTTCTTT	CASSVGDTPRDNTEAFF
.	TRBV7-2	17	TRBD2	TRBJ2-5	TGTGCCAGCAGCTTAGGAATTAGCGGGAGATCGGGGGAGACCCAGTACTTC	CASSLGISGRSGETQYF